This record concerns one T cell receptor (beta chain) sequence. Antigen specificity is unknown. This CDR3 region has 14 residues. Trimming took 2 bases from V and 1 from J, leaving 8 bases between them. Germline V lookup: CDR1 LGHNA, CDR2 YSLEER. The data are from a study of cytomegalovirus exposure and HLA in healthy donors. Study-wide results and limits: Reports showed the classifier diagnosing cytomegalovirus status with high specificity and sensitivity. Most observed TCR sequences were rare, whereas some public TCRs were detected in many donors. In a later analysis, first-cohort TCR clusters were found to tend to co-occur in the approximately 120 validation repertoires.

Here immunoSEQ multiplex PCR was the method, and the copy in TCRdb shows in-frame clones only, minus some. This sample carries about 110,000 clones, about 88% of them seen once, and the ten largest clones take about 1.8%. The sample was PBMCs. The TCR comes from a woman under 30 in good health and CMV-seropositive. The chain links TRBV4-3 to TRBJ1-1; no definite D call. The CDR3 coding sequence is TGCGCCAGCAGCCAATGGACTGGGAACACTGAAGCTTTCTTT. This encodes CASSQWTGNTEAFF.